Here is one TCR beta chain with its context. These data belong to a study of control samples from healthy donors and cancer patients. Unmatched junction bases numbered 15, after V lost 3 bases and J lost 7 bases. This CDR3 has 18 amino acids. Germline lookup yields CDR1 SGHDT and CDR2 YYEEEE. Measured with immunoSEQ multiplex PCR; TCRdb has only the in-frame clones, and not every one. The sample records roughly 120,000 clones, approximately 88% being singletons. The receptor comes from a woman aged 55-70 years with lung cancer. This sequence joins TRBV5-6 and TRBJ2-5, with 13 bases aligning to TRBD2. Sequencing used PBMCs. The CDR3 is CASSSYSGTSGIGRTQYF. CDR3 sequence (DNA): TGTGCCAGCAGCTCATACTCCGGGACTAGCGGGATAGGACGGACCCAGTACTTC. Full variable domain (outside the CDR3, taken from reference TRBV5-6 and TRBJ2-5): DAGVTQSPTHLIKTRGQQVTLRCSPKSGHDTVSWYQQALGQGPQFIFQYYEEEERQRGNFPDRFSGHQFPNYSSELNVNALLLGDSALYLCASSSYSGTSGIGRTQYFGPGTRLLVL.